The following is a T cell receptor beta chain sequence with its context. This clone showed up just once. This clone's antigen is unknown. It has no much larger one-base neighbor in the sample; base qualities were not kept. The data were obtained in a study of T cell responses to AZD1222 COVID-19 vaccine listed by TCRdb under 2021. As for the study more broadly: TCR sequencing was performed for about 240 trial participants, of whom approximately 200 were given two doses of AZD1222 and around 25 were given two doses of MenACWY control vaccine. Enrollment into the trials was organized by age into subgroups of 18-55, 56-69 and 70-plus years, and those subgroups contained approximately 160, 26 and 62 TCR-sequenced participants, respectively. Results and caveats for the whole study, not just this receptor: The whole spike protein was spanned by vaccine-associated CD4 TCRs, and dominant responses were seen in regions 160-218 and 743-854. In the small 56-69-year group, the increase in depth fell short of significance, most likely because of low power. After two AZD1222 doses, both the breadth and the depth of spike-specific TCRs were significantly higher than at day 0 and than in MenACWY recipients. Nearly half of unique spike-specific TCRs reportedly recognized epitopes outside regions mutated in the B.1.351 and B.1.1.7 variants. Because no day 14 peak-response samples were available, the repertoires could be characterized only after the peak T cell response. Participants were mostly white British, with more females than males. The authors suggested clonal diversity may have been underestimated. Only five to seven AZD1222 recipients were SARS-CoV-2 seropositive at baseline, limiting conclusions about previously exposed vaccinees.

The CDR3 regions of human TCRbeta chains were analyzed by immunosequencing. As for how the authors treated the data: Repertoire TCRs were matched against a reference library of SARS-CoV-2-specific TCRs generated with the MIRA antigen-specificity platform. Breadth meant the fraction of unique TCRs that were SARS-CoV-2-associated, whereas depth meant the fraction of total T cells that were SARS-CoV-2-associated. Using the MIRA data, every spike-specific TCR was mapped to the spike region that the TCR reacted to and assigned to either a CD4 or a CD8 class. Log10-transformed breadth and depth values were compared by one-way ANOVA with Sidak's multiple comparisons tests. TCRdb obtained this table from immuneACCESS and retained in-frame rearrangements with V and J assigned. These tables miss some clones; where compared with another copy, unresolved V genes account for less than half of the shortfall, and the remainder is unexplained. The V and J calls and clone size were taken over from that table, and D and trimming were inferred from the DNA. This sample holds just over 90,000 clones; approximately 90% were observed only once. Roughly 2.7% of the sample lies in the top ten.

The time point label here, explained by the study, means: about 28 days (+/-7) after the second vaccine dose. AZD1222 recipients whose second dose came at about 4 weeks and those whose second dose came at about 12 weeks were combined into one group, since spike-specific TCR depth and breadth did not differ between the two schedules. Vaccinee samples came from UK trials COV001 and COV002, including a single-blind randomized controlled phase 2/3 trial of AZD1222 (ChAdOx1 nCoV-19) in healthy adults. Trial participant PBMC samples were collected at day 0 and day 28 after the second dose for TCRbeta chain sequencing. V loses 1 base of germline sequence and J loses 1 base, and the interval between the two ends is 4 bases. The CDR3 has 14 amino acids, counting the end cysteine and phenylalanine. Only CDR3 DNA remains: 42 bases, in frame from the first base. The germline V gene (reference sequence) supplies CDR1 LNHDA and CDR2 SQIVND.

The sequence links TRBV19 to TRBJ2-2; the D gene cannot be named for sure. The sequence was collected from an adult who received the AZD1222 COVID-19 vaccine. The sample consisted of peripheral blood, taken 28 days after the second AZD1222 dose. CDR3 sequence: CASSIGQNTGELFF. In nucleotide form, the sequence is TGTGCCAGTAGTATAGGACAGAACACCGGGGAGCTGTTTTTT.